These 23 T cell receptor beta chains were sequenced from one sample in a study of cytomegalovirus exposure and HLA in healthy donors. Primers: 60 Vbeta forward and 13 Jbeta reverse. The method was immunoSEQ multiplex PCR; TCRdb's version includes in-frame clones alone and lacks a portion of them. Counted here are 80,000 to 100,000 clones, about 80% occurring once; the ten biggest clones make up approximately 10%. Sequences were obtained from PBMCs. The receptor set was obtained from a human donor in good health.

The V gene is TRBV25-1, the J gene TRBJ1-2; D is perhaps TRBD1 (6 bases). V dropped 4 bases and J dropped 4 bases, with 25 bases sitting between them. The germline CDR1 and CDR2 sequences are MGHDK and SYGVNS. This CDR3 is built from 18 residues. CDR3 loop: CASSGLTVGGGSGYGYTF. DNA of the CDR3: TGTGCCAGCAGTGGCCTAACCGTAGGGGGGGGTAGCGGCTATGGCTACACCTTC.

The V gene is TRBV7-9, the J gene TRBJ2-7, with D possibly being TRBD1 (6 bases). The CDR3 length is 13 residues. Deletions cut 6 bases from V and 5 bases from J, with 14 bases between. Germline CDR1 SEHNR, CDR2 FQNEAQ (reference sequence). CDR3 in DNA: TGTGCCAGCAGACGGGACACATCCGACGAGCAGTACTTC. Translating it yields CASRRDTSDEQYF.

The chain links TRBV21-1 to TRBJ1-4; the table's D call TRBD1 went unverified against the DNA. TRBV21-1 is reported as a pseudogene. This CDR3 is built from 15 residues. The CDR3 region has the DNA TGTGCCAGCAGCAAGAGGCGGACAGGGTTCGAAAAACTGTTTTTT. Translated: CASSKRRTGFEKLFF.

The chain recombines TRBV18 with TRBJ1-1; D is unresolved. CDR3 length equals 16 residues. Trimming cost V 2 bases and J 4 bases, with 17 bases left between them. CDR1 is KGHSH, CDR2 LQKENI, per germline. The CDR3 coding sequence is TGTGCCAGCTCACCATCGTTCGGGGATGGACTCACTGAAGCTTTCTTT. Its protein is CASSPSFGDGLTEAFF.

The genes are TRBV6-6 and TRBJ2-4, with 9 bases aligning to TRBD1. This CDR3 is 16 amino acids long. V lost 6 bases and J lost 1; bases outside the gene matches: 7. CDR1 and CDR2 from the germline V gene are MNHNY and SVGAGI (reference sequence). The CDR3 loop reads CASRWGQGSAKNIQYF. CDR3 nucleotide sequence: TGTGCCAGCAGGTGGGGACAGGGATCCGCCAAAAACATTCAGTACTTC.

J is TRBJ2-5 and V is TRBV28; D perhaps matches TRBD2 (6 bases). The CDR3 has 14 residues. V shed 6 bases and J shed 1 base, with 12 bases lying between them. CDR1 MDHEN and CDR2 SYDVKM come from the germline V gene. CDR3 sequence: CASRPGGPQETQYF. CDR3 sequence (DNA): TGTGCCAGCAGGCCCGGGGGACCCCAAGAGACCCAGTACTTC.

The count of this clone is one. The rearrangement uses TRBV4-3 and TRBJ1-4; 7 bases map to TRBD1. Germline CDR1 LGHNA, CDR2 YSLEER. V gave up 4 bases and J gave up 7 bases; unmatched junction bases: 9. The CDR3 totals 15 residues. CDR3 region: CASSPDRARSEKLFF. As DNA, the CDR3 is TGCGCCAGCAGCCCAGACAGGGCTCGGAGTGAAAAACTGTTTTTT.

This chain uses TRBV18 with TRBJ2-2, with D unclear. With 8 bases removed from V and 4 bases from J, the gap between germline ends came to 14 bases. Germline V gene lookup returns CDR1 KGHSH and CDR2 LQKENI. CDR3 length equals 14 residues. The CDR3 sequence: CASKFDLLTGELFF. CDR3 DNA: TGTGCCAGCAAATTCGACTTACTCACCGGGGAGCTGTTTTTT.

The chain combines TRBV7-2 with TRBJ1-1, with 7 positions matching TRBD1. This CDR3 has 14 amino acids. CDR1 and CDR2 (germline): SGHTA, FQGNSA. The V gene end was trimmed by 4 bases and the J gene end by 0 bases; junction bases not matched to a gene: 2. The CDR3 DNA is TGTGCCAGCAGCTCGGACAGGATGAACACTGAAGCTTTCTTT. Translating gives CASSSDRMNTEAFF. The variable domain in full, with the rest retrieved from reference TRBV7-2 and TRBJ1-1, is GAGVSQSPSNKVTEKGKDVELRCDPISGHTALYWYRQSLGQGLEFLIYFQGNSAPDKSGLPSDRFSAERTGGSVSTLTIQRTQQEDSAVYLCASSSDRMNTEAFFGQGTRLTVV.

The chain couples TRBV6-1 to TRBJ1-6; 7 bases are a match to TRBD1. V was clipped by 4 bases and J by 5 bases; unmatched bases: 5. CDR3 length: 15 residues. The V gene's germline CDR1 is MNHNS and CDR2 SASEGT. The CDR3 here is CASSGRQGDNSPLHF. The CDR3 coding sequence is TGTGCCAGCAGTGGACGACAGGGAGATAATTCACCCCTCCACTTT.

V usage is TRBV9 and J usage is TRBJ2-7; TRBD2 matches at 7 bases. The CDR3 has 18 residues. V shed 1 base and J 3 bases; nucleotides not matched to a gene: 16. The germline V gene has CDR1 SGDLS and CDR2 YYNGEE. CDR3 residues: CASSVSPNGLGFLYEQYF. The CDR3 region has the DNA TGTGCCAGCAGCGTAAGCCCCAATGGACTAGGGTTCCTCTACGAGCAGTACTTC.

V gene TRBV29-1 combines with J gene TRBJ2-1; D is perhaps TRBD2 (6 bases). The CDR3 extends over 10 amino acids. Germline V gene sequence: CDR1 SQVTM, CDR2 ANQGSEA. The CDR3 coding sequence is TGCAGTGGAGGGCGCAATGAGCAGTTCTTC. This encodes CSGGRNEQFF.

The chain is built from TRBV19 and TRBJ1-5; 7 nucleotides line up with TRBD1. The J segment lost 3 bases and the V segment lost 2 bases, leaving 7 bases of the junction unmatched. The CDR3 contains 16 residues. Germline CDR1 reads LNHDA; CDR2 reads SQIVND (reference sequence). The CDR3 spells CASSITGTDYNQPQHF. In DNA form, the CDR3 reads TGTGCCAGTAGTATAACCGGGACAGACTACAATCAGCCCCAGCATTTT.

The V gene is TRBV5-6, the J gene TRBJ1-2; TRBD1 might be the D (6 bases). The CDR3 is 14 residues long. Trimming took off 5 bases at V and 2 bases at J, with 13 bases between the two ends. Germline CDR1 and CDR2: SGHDT and YYEEEE. The CDR3 loop is CASSQGSTNYGYTF. The CDR3 DNA reads TGTGCCAGCAGTCAGGGGTCAACGAACTATGGCTACACCTTC.

The chain uses TRBV5-1 and TRBJ2-7; 8 bases fit TRBD1. Germline loops: CDR1 SGHRS, CDR2 YFSETQ. The length of the CDR3 is 13 residues. Trimming took 4 bases from V and 6 from J; bases not matched to a gene: 6. The CDR3 coding sequence is TGCGCCAGCAGCCCAGGGACAGGTAGCGAGCAGTACTTC. Translated, it gives CASSPGTGSEQYF.

The genes are TRBV6-6 and TRBJ2-5; 10 nucleotides agree with TRBD2. The CDR3 is 13 residues long. Germline-derived CDR1 and CDR2 are MNHNY and SVGAGI (reference sequence). J lost 2 bases, V lost 7 bases, and 1 base had no gene match. This chain's CDR3 is CASKRGGQETQYF. The CDR3 DNA follows: TGTGCCAGCAAGCGGGGGGGACAAGAGACCCAGTACTTC.

The chain links TRBV7-9 to TRBJ2-7; TRBD2 might be the D (5 bases). This CDR3 is built from 13 residues. Germline CDR1 is SEHNR and CDR2 is FQNEAQ (reference sequence). Trimming took 4 bases from V and 7 from J, leaving 14 bases between them. The CDR3 coding sequence is TGTGCCAGCAGCTCGCACGACCCGGGAGAGCAGTACTTC. As protein: CASSSHDPGEQYF.

The V call is TRBV7-9, the J call TRBJ1-2; no clear D gene. This CDR3 is 14 amino acids long. Trimming stripped 5 bases from V and 0 bases from J, with 10 bases between. CDR1 and CDR2 (germline): SEHNR, FQNEAQ (reference sequence). The CDR3 sequence: CASSPRIANYGYTF. The CDR3 bases are TGTGCCAGCAGCCCGCGGATAGCTAACTATGGCTACACCTTC.

This rearrangement joins TRBV4-2 to TRBJ2-3; D unresolved. Germline V gene data show CDR1 as LGHNA and CDR2 as YNFKEQ. V lost 4 bases and J 2 bases, leaving 13 bases between the germline ends. The CDR3 covers 15 residues. The CDR3 sequence is CASSRTLTYTDTQYF. In nucleotides, the CDR3 is TGTGCCAGCAGCCGAACTTTAACCTACACAGATACGCAGTATTTT.

The gene calls are TRBV5-1 and TRBJ1-2, with no clear D. CDR3 size: 12 residues. Germline loops: CDR1 SGHRS, CDR2 YFSETQ. Trimming shortened V by 0 bases and J by 6 bases, and 6 bases separated the two germline ends. As DNA, the CDR3 is TGCGCCAGCAGCTTGGCGCAGGATGGCTACACCTTC. The encoded protein is CASSLAQDGYTF.

The genes are TRBV18 and TRBJ1-5; 7 bases are shared with TRBD1. Germline-derived CDR1 and CDR2 are KGHSH and LQKENI. After removal of 5 bases from V and 1 base from J, the junction contained 5 bases not matched to a gene. The CDR3 has 15 amino acids. CDR3: CASSRETGSNQPQHF. For the CDR3, the DNA is TGTGCCAGCTCAAGGGAGACAGGGAGCAATCAGCCCCAGCATTTT.

The CDR3 DNA reads as TGTGCCAGCAGCTTGTCGCAGGCCCCCTACTACACTGAAGCTTTCTTT. Translation: CASSLSQAPYYTEAFF. V gene TRBV5-6 combines with J gene TRBJ1-1; no definite D call. The CDR3 covers 16 residues. The germline V and J ends were trimmed by 1 base and 3 bases, with 16 bases remaining between them. From germline, CDR1 is SGHDT and CDR2 YYEEEE.

The chain combines TRBV6-5 with TRBJ2-7; a possible D gene is TRBD2 (7 bases). Germline CDR1 MNHEY, CDR2 SVGAGI. The CDR3 extends over 14 amino acids. V was shortened by 7 bases and J by 1 base, with 14 bases between the two germline ends. CDR3 in amino acids: CASKPGGRSYEQYF. In DNA form, the CDR3 reads TGTGCCAGCAAACCCGGGGGGCGGTCCTACGAGCAGTACTTC.